This passage covers 32 T cell receptor beta chains from one sample sequenced in a study of blood T cell repertoires in COVID-19. Profiling relied on immunoSEQ multiplex PCR, and the TCRdb table lists in-frame clones only, not all of them. The profile covers about 370,000 clones, with over 75% appearing a single time and roughly 1% taken by the ten largest. The specimen sequenced was PBMCs or T cells enriched from blood (not recorded which). All receptors derive from a man aged 18 to 29 who had recovered from COVID-19.

The rearrangement joins TRBV13 to TRBJ1-1; D gene unclear. This CDR3 comprises 14 residues. Per the germline V gene, CDR1 is PRHDT and CDR2 is FYEKMQ (reference sequence). The germline V and J ends were trimmed by 2 bases and 1 base, with 8 bases remaining between them. The CDR3 region has the DNA TGTGCCAGCAGCTTAATGAGGTCGAACACTGAAGCTTTCTTT. This sequence encodes CASSLMRSNTEAFF.

The chain is built from TRBV19 and TRBJ2-1; D unresolved. V lost 3 bases, J lost 6 bases, and 24 bases lay in between. The CDR3 length is 18 residues. CDR1 and CDR2 (germline): LNHDA, SQIVND (reference sequence). The CDR3 nucleotides are TGTGCCAGTAGTATTGGCTCCCCCATACCAGCCAGGTCCAATGAGCAGTTCTTC. Its protein is CASSIGSPIPARSNEQFF.

V gene TRBV15 combines with J gene TRBJ1-2, with D tentatively TRBD1 (6 bases). CDR3 length: 17 amino acids. The germline V gene encodes CDR1 LNHNV and CDR2 YYDKDF (reference sequence). Trimming took 5 bases from V and 0 from J, leaving 19 bases between them. CDR3: CATSPRDTVVANYGYTF. The CDR3 DNA is TGTGCCACCAGCCCCCGGGACACGGTCGTCGCTAACTATGGCTACACCTTC.

This chain connects TRBV5-6 to TRBJ1-1, with D unclear. Germline V CDR1 and CDR2: SGHDT, YYEEEE. The CDR3 contains 13 residues. Trimming removed 4 bases from V and 2 bases from J, with 9 bases in between. CDR3 in DNA: TGTGCCAGCAGCCCTCGCGGTAACACTGAAGCTTTCTTT. Protein: CASSPRGNTEAFF.

The V call is TRBV18, the J call TRBJ2-1, with TRBD1 matching 7 bases. The V gene end was trimmed by 0 bases and the J gene end by 5 bases; junction bases not matched to a gene: 4. The CDR3 totals 15 residues. Germline CDR1 and CDR2: KGHSH and LQKENI. CDR3 sequence reads: CASSPPGQPNNEQFF. For the CDR3, the DNA is TGTGCCAGCTCACCACCGGGACAGCCTAACAATGAGCAGTTCTTC.

The chain carries TRBV5-1 and TRBJ2-3, with 7 bases matching TRBD2. The trim removed 6 bases at V and 2 bases at J, leaving 12 bases unmatched. The germline gives CDR1 SGHRS, CDR2 YFSETQ. This CDR3 region has 16 residues. The CDR3 coding sequence is TGCGCCAGCATGGGGGAGGGCCGTCTGACCACAGATACGCAGTATTTT. Translating gives CASMGEGRLTTDTQYF.

This clone was detected once. The rearrangement uses TRBV7-2 and TRBJ2-2; 7 bases agree with TRBD2. From germline, CDR1 is SGHTA and CDR2 FQGNSA. The V segment lost 2 bases and the J segment 4 bases; nucleotides outside the gene matches: 4. This CDR3 is built from 15 residues. The CDR3 DNA sequence: TGTGCCAGCAGCTTACGAGCTAGCGGCACCGGGGAGCTGTTTTTT. It specifies CASSLRASGTGELFF.

The chain links TRBV4-1 to TRBJ1-2, with D tentatively TRBD1 (6 bases). CDR1 MGHRA and CDR2 YSYEKL come from the germline V gene. The CDR3 is 12 residues long. V lost 2 bases and J lost 7, with 8 bases in between. The CDR3 loop is CASSQTGTGYTF. CDR3 nucleotides: TGCGCCAGCAGCCAAACAGGGACTGGCTACACCTTC.

V and J are TRBV6-5 and TRBJ2-7; 13 bases match TRBD2. With 2 bases clipped from V and 3 bases from J, the junction kept 1 base outside the gene matches. The germline V gene encodes CDR1 MNHEY and CDR2 SVGAGI. The CDR3 length is 15 residues. DNA for the CDR3: TGTGCCAGCAGTTACCGGACTAGCGGGGGCTACGAGCAGTACTTC. This sequence encodes CASSYRTSGGYEQYF.

The gene calls are TRBV30 and TRBJ1-1; 7 bases align to TRBD1. The trim removed 0 bases at V and 1 base at J, leaving 5 bases unmatched. CDR1 is GTSNPN, CDR2 SVGIG, per germline (reference sequence). This CDR3 spans 15 amino acids. The CDR3, as DNA: TGTGCCTGGAGTGTATCCGGGACAGCGAACACTGAAGCTTTCTTT. Protein sequence: CAWSVSGTANTEAFF.

This clone occurred a few times. V and J are TRBV27 and TRBJ1-6, with a possible D match to TRBD1 (5 bases). CDR1 and CDR2 from the germline V gene are MNHEY and SMNVEV (reference sequence). The CDR3 sequence is 17 residues long. The germline V and J ends were trimmed by 5 bases and 0 bases, with 14 bases remaining between them. CDR3 protein: CASSPRAGSSYNSPLHF. DNA for the CDR3: TGTGCCAGCAGTCCCAGGGCGGGGAGCTCCTATAATTCACCCCTCCACTTT.

The J gene is TRBJ2-7, the V gene TRBV5-6; the D gene is possibly TRBD2 (6 bases). V was trimmed by 4 bases and J by 0 bases, leaving 8 bases between them. The CDR3 has 13 residues. Germline V gene data show CDR1 as SGHDT and CDR2 as YYEEEE. The CDR3 reads CASSRRGSYEQYF. Here the CDR3 DNA reads TGTGCCAGCAGCCGGAGGGGCTCCTACGAGCAGTACTTC.

The V gene is TRBV7-9, the J gene TRBJ2-7; 11 nucleotides agree with TRBD2. CDR1 is SEHNR and CDR2 is FQNEAQ in the germline V gene (reference sequence). With 4 bases clipped from V and 2 bases from J, the junction kept 4 bases outside the gene matches. The CDR3 covers 15 residues. The CDR3 is CASSSKTSGAYEQYF. The CDR3 nucleotides read TGTGCCAGCAGCTCCAAGACTAGCGGGGCCTACGAGCAGTACTTC.

J is TRBJ1-6 and V is TRBV30; 9 bases are shared with TRBD1. Trimming at V came to 1 base and at J to 10 bases, leaving 5 bases not matched to a gene. This CDR3 contains 14 residues. Germline CDR1 reads GTSNPN; CDR2 reads SVGIG (reference sequence). CDR3 coding DNA: TGTGCCTGGAGTGAACAGGGGGCCTCATCACCCCTCCACTTT. Its translation is CAWSEQGASSPLHF.

The V and J genes are TRBV4-1 and TRBJ1-2, with 7 nucleotides matching TRBD1. The CDR3 covers 17 residues. Germline V CDR1 and CDR2: MGHRA, YSYEKL. The V gene end was trimmed by 3 bases and the J gene end by 6 bases; junction bases not matched to a gene: 16. The CDR3 region is CASSQEGQEMAINGYTF. The CDR3 region has the DNA TGCGCCAGCAGCCAGGAAGGACAGGAGATGGCTATAAATGGCTACACCTTC.

The chain employs TRBV7-2 and TRBJ2-1; 10 bases match TRBD2. Germline CDR1 is SGHTA and CDR2 is FQGNSA. Germline trimming cut 3 bases from V and 8 bases from J; bases unmatched to any gene: 7. The CDR3 length is 15 residues. The CDR3 spells CASSFPSGSVHEQFF. CDR3 bases: TGTGCCAGCAGCTTCCCTAGCGGGAGCGTGCATGAGCAGTTCTTC. Full variable domain (outside the CDR3, taken from reference TRBV7-2 and TRBJ2-1): GAGVSQSPSNKVTEKGKDVELRCDPISGHTALYWYRQSLGQGLEFLIYFQGNSAPDKSGLPSDRFSAERTGGSVSTLTIQRTQQEDSAVYLCASSFPSGSVHEQFFGPGTRLTVL.

The V call is TRBV11-2, the J call TRBJ1-1; the match to TRBD1 covers 10 bases. The length of the CDR3 is 14 residues. The germline CDR1 and CDR2 sequences are SGHAT and FQNNGV. Trimming cost V 5 bases and J 13 bases; bases outside gene matches: 13. CDR3 coding DNA: TGTGCCAGCAGCCCGATATCCGGGACAGGGGTGATTTTCTTT. This sequence encodes CASSPISGTGVIFF.

This clone turned up a few times. The rearrangement uses TRBV6-5 and TRBJ2-7, with TRBD1 identical over 7 bases. Germline values: CDR1 MNHEY, CDR2 SVGAGI. Trimming took 5 bases from V and 2 from J; bases not matched to a gene: 9. The CDR3 runs 15 residues. The CDR3 here is CASSRDSLTPYEQYF. The CDR3 DNA reads TGTGCCAGCAGTCGGGACAGCCTTACCCCCTACGAGCAGTACTTC.

The chain combines TRBV7-9 with TRBJ1-1, with D unclear. This CDR3 is 13 amino acids long. In germline, CDR1 is SEHNR, CDR2 FQNEAQ (reference sequence). The CDR3, as DNA: TGTACAATAATCCGGGAGTCGCCCACTGAAGCTTTCTTT. Its translation: CTIIRESPTEAFF.

This clone was observed a single time. The gene calls are TRBV6-5 and TRBJ2-7; TRBD1 matches at 8 bases. The CDR3 spans 12 residues. The V and J ends lost 8 bases and 3 bases, in that order; junction bases with no gene match: 3. Germline values: CDR1 MNHEY, CDR2 SVGAGI. The CDR3 DNA reads TGTGCCAGCCGGGACAGGTTCTACGAGCAGTACTTC. Its protein is CASRDRFYEQYF.

The chain couples TRBV19 to TRBJ2-5; 8 nucleotides line up with TRBD1. CDR3 length: 20 amino acids. Per germline, CDR1 LNHDA and CDR2 SQIVND (reference sequence). Losses at the gene ends were 5 bases for V and 4 bases for J; bases not matched to a gene: 24. This chain's CDR3 is CASSLSLLHHQTGGRETQYF. The CDR3, as DNA: TGTGCCAGTAGTCTTTCTCTTCTCCACCACCAAACAGGGGGGCGAGAGACCCAGTACTTC.

The gene calls are TRBV5-1 and TRBJ2-1; 14 positions match TRBD2. The germline CDR1 and CDR2 sequences are SGHRS and YFSETQ. V shed 4 bases and J 7 bases; nucleotides not matched to a gene: 7. The length of the CDR3 is 16 residues. The CDR3 bases are TGCGCCAGCAGCCCGCCGACTAGCGGGGGGGTAAATGAGCAGTTCTTC. Encoded protein: CASSPPTSGGVNEQFF.

The V and J genes are TRBV28 and TRBJ1-1, with 7 bases matching TRBD1. Germline lookup yields CDR1 MDHEN and CDR2 SYDVKM. V was pared by 5 bases and J by 4 bases, with 10 bases of the junction left unmatched. The CDR3 totals 15 residues. The CDR3 reads CASSPQDRVFTEAFF. The DNA for the CDR3 is TGTGCCAGCAGTCCCCAAGACAGGGTGTTCACTGAAGCTTTCTTT. The variable domain in full, completed from reference TRBV28 and TRBJ1-1, reads DVKVTQSSRYLVKRTGEKVFLECVQDMDHENMFWYRQDPGLGLRLIYFSYDVKMKEKGDIPEGYSVSREKKERFSLILESASTNQTSMYLCASSPQDRVFTEAFFGQGTRLTVV.

The chain links TRBV30 to TRBJ2-3, with unresolved D. Trimming left V 0 bases short and J 6 bases short, with 10 bases between. The CDR3 sequence is 13 residues long. Germline assignment: CDR1 GTSNPN and CDR2 SVGIG (reference sequence). The CDR3, as DNA: TGTGCCTGGAGTGTCTCCTCTCCCGATACGCAGTATTTT. Its translation is CAWSVSSPDTQYF.

This clone was seen just once. The CDR3 region is CASRPTSGGAPDTQYF. The CDR3 coding sequence is TGTGCCAGCAGGCCGACTAGCGGGGGGGCGCCTGATACGCAGTATTTT. The rearrangement links TRBV27 to TRBJ2-3, with 14 bases that match TRBD2. CDR1 and CDR2 (germline): MNHEY, SMNVEV (reference sequence). The CDR3 sequence is 16 residues long. The V gene end was trimmed by 6 bases and the J gene end by 6 bases; junction bases not matched to a gene: 8.

V usage is TRBV2 and J usage is TRBJ1-3, with D possibly being TRBD1 (5 bases). This CDR3 contains 15 residues. Germline V gene sequence: CDR1 SNHLY, CDR2 FYNNEI. Deletions cut 9 bases from V and 1 base from J, with 16 bases between. CDR3 region: CARSYGGGSGNTIYF. CDR3 coding DNA: TGTGCCAGATCATACGGGGGTGGTTCTGGAAACACCATATATTTT.

The CDR3, as DNA: TGTGCCAGCAGTTTTCAGGGGGCAAACTATGGCTACACCTTC. Translated: CASSFQGANYGYTF. The chain uses TRBV2 and TRBJ1-2; 8 nucleotides align to TRBD1. V shed 5 bases and J 2 bases; nucleotides not matched to a gene: 4. The CDR3 extends over 14 amino acids. Germline CDR1 is SNHLY and CDR2 is FYNNEI.

The chain has TRBV7-9 and TRBJ2-1; 7 bases are shared with TRBD1. CDR1 SEHNR and CDR2 FQNEAQ come from the germline V gene (reference sequence). The trim removed 2 bases at V and 1 base at J, leaving 2 bases unmatched. There are 15 residues in the CDR3. The CDR3 region is CASSLLGQSYNEQFF. The CDR3 DNA reads TGTGCCAGCAGCTTACTGGGACAGTCCTACAATGAGCAGTTCTTC.

The J gene is TRBJ1-2, the V gene TRBV19, with 7 bases matching TRBD1. CDR3 length equals 15 residues. V lost 3 bases and J lost 1; bases outside the gene matches: 5. The germline V gene has CDR1 LNHDA and CDR2 SQIVND (reference sequence). The CDR3 reads CASSIGSGGNYGYTF. The CDR3 DNA follows: TGTGCCAGTAGTATCGGATCAGGGGGTAACTATGGCTACACCTTC.

The rearrangement uses TRBV7-6 and TRBJ2-3; no clear D. Trimming stripped 1 base from V and 3 bases from J, with 11 bases between. Germline-derived CDR1 and CDR2 are SGHVS and FNYEAQ. There are 15 residues in the CDR3. CDR3 nucleotides: TGTGCCAGCAGCTTAGTATCTAGGTTTACAGATACGCAGTATTTT. It yields the protein CASSLVSRFTDTQYF.

This chain's CDR3 is CASSVEGQGGELFF. CDR3 bases: TGTGCCAGCAGCGTAGAGGGCCAGGGCGGGGAGCTGTTTTTT. This chain connects TRBV9 to TRBJ2-2; maybe TRBD1 (5 bases). This CDR3 comprises 14 residues. The V and J ends lost 0 bases and 7 bases respectively, with 10 bases between them. Germline CDR1 reads SGDLS; CDR2 reads YYNGEE.

The rearrangement uses TRBV4-1 and TRBJ1-1; no definite D call. CDR1 is MGHRA, CDR2 YSYEKL, per germline. Trimming cost V 0 bases and J 5 bases, with 10 bases left between them. The CDR3 is 14 amino acids. CDR3 sequence: CASSQEQVATEAFF. CDR3 DNA: TGCGCCAGCAGCCAAGAGCAGGTGGCGACTGAAGCTTTCTTT.